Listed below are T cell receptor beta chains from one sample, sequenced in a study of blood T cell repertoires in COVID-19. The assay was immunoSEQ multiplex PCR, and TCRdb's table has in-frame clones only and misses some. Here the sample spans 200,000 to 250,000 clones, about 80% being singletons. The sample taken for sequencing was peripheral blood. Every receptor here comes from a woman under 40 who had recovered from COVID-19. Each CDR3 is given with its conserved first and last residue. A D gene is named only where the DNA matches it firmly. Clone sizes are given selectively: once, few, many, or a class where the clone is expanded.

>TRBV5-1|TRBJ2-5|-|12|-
TGCGCCAGCAGCAAGCTACAAGAGACCCAGTACTTC
CASSKLQETQYF
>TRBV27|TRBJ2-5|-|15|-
TGTGCCAGCAGCTCCACGGCGGGGGCGGGAGAGACCCAGTACTTC
CASSSTAGAGETQYF
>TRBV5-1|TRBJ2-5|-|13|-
TGCGCCAGCAGACAGGGAATGATAGAGACCCAGTACTTC
CASRQGMIETQYF
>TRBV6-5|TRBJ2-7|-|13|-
TGTGCCGTGACTAGGCAGATGTCCTACGAGCAGTACTTC
CAVTRQMSYEQYF
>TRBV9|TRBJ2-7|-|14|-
TGTGCCAGCAGCGTAGGAGGGCCGGTCTACGAGCAGTACTTC
CASSVGGPVYEQYF
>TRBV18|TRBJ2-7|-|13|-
TGTGCCAGCTCACCTGGACAGTTCTACGAGCAGTACTTC
CASSPGQFYEQYF
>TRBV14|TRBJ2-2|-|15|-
TGTGCCAGCAGCCACCAGACTAGAGCCACCGGGGAGCTGTTTTTT
CASSHQTRATGELFF
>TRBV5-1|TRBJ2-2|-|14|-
TGCGCCAGCAGCGGCACAGGGAACACCGGGGAGCTGTTTTTT
CASSGTGNTGELFF
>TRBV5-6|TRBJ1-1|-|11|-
TGTGCCAGCAGGGCGGGGACTGAAGCTTTCTTT
CASRAGTEAFF
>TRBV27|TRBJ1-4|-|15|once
TGTGCCAGCAGTAGGGGGGGCGCCTTTCGTGAAAAACTGTTTTTT
CASSRGGAFREKLFF
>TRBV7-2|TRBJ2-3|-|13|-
TGTGCCAGCAGTTATTCGGGTGCAGATACGCAGTATTTT
CASSYSGADTQYF
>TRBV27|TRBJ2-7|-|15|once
TGTGCCAGCAGTCCAACGAGCGGACTAATCTACGAGCAGTACTTC
CASSPTSGLIYEQYF
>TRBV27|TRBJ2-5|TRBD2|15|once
TGTGCCAGCAGTTCGCCTAGCGGGGGCCAGGAGACCCAGTACTTC
CASSSPSGGQETQYF
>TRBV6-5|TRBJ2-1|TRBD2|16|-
TGTGCCAGCAGTTACGACACTAGCGGGAGCTACAATGAGCAGTTCTTC
CASSYDTSGSYNEQFF
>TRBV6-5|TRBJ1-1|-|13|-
TGTGCCAGCAGCCGGGATTTGGACGCTGAAGCTTTCTTT
CASSRDLDAEAFF
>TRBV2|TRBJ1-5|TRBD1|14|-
TGTGCCAGCAGTGCAGGGGGCATCGGTCAGCCCCAGCATTTT
CASSAGGIGQPQHF
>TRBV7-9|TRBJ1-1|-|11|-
TGTGCCAGCAGCTTACGGGGGAATGCTTTCTTT
CASSLRGNAFF
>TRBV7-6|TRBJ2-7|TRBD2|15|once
TGTGCCAGCAGCCCCAGGACTAGCGAATTCTACGAGCAGTACTTC
CASSPRTSEFYEQYF
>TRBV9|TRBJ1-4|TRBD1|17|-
TGTGCCAGCAGCGTGGGGACAGGGACGACAACTAATGAAAAACTGTTTTTT
CASSVGTGTTTNEKLFF
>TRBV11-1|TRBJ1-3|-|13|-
TGTGCCAGCAGCTTCGACTTTGGAAACACCATATATTTT
CASSFDFGNTIYF
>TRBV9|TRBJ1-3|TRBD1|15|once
TGTGCCAGCAGCCCCGGACAGGGTCCGGGAAACACCATATATTTT
CASSPGQGPGNTIYF
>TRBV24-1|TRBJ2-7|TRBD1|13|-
TGTGCCACCAGTGATCCAACAGGGGACGAGCAGTACTTC
CATSDPTGDEQYF
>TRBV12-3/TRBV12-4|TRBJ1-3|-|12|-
TGTGCCAGCAGTCGCTCTGGAAACACCATATATTTT
CASSRSGNTIYF
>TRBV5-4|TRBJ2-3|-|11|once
TGTGCCAGTGGAGCCGGGACTCTCTTGTATTTT
CASGAGTLLYF
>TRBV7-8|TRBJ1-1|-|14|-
TGTGCCAGCAGCCCAGGGGCGGAGGTCACTGAAGCTTTCTTT
CASSPGAEVTEAFF
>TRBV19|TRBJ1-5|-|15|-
TGTGCCAGTAAGACAGAAATCTATAGCAATCAGCCCCAGCATTTT
CASKTEIYSNQPQHF
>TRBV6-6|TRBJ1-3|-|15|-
TGTGCCAGCTCACCTTGGACAGTCTCTGGAAACACCATATATTTT
CASSPWTVSGNTIYF
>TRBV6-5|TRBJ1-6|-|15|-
TGTGCCAGCAGTTACTCGGAGGTGTGGAATTCACCCCTCCACTTT
CASSYSEVWNSPLHF
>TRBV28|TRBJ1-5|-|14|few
TGTGCCAGCAGTTTAGGACGGGAAAATCAGCCCCAGCATTTT
CASSLGRENQPQHF
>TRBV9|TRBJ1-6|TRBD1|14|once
TGTGCCAGCAGCTTGAACAGGGGAAATTCACCCCTCCACTTT
CASSLNRGNSPLHF
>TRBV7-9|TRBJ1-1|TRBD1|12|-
TGTGCCAGCAGTTTAGGACAGGGGAAAGCTTTCTTT
CASSLGQGKAFF
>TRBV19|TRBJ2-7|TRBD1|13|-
TGTGCCAGTAGCTGGACAGGGGACTACGAGCAGTACTTC
CASSWTGDYEQYF
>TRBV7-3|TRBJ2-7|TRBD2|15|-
TGTGCCAGCAGCAAAGGACTAGCGGGAGGAAACGAGCAGTACTTC
CASSKGLAGGNEQYF
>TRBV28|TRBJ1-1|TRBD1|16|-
TGTGCCAGCAGTTTATGGACAGGGGGCTCCAACACTGAAGCTTTCTTT
CASSLWTGGSNTEAFF
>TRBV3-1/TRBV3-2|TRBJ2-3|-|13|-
TGTGCCAGCAGCCAAGGACTATTATATACGCAGTATTTT
CASSQGLLYTQYF
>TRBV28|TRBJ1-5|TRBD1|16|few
TGTGCCAGCAGTCCCTACGGACAGGGAGGAAATCAGCCCCAGCATTTT
CASSPYGQGGNQPQHF
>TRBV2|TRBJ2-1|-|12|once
TGTGCCAGCAGTGACAGGGGCCCCGAGCAGTTCTTC
CASSDRGPEQFF
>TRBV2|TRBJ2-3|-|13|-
TGTGCCAGCACCGAGGGAACCACAGATACGCAGTATTTT
CASTEGTTDTQYF
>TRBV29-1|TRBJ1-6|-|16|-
TGCAGCGTTGAAGCCCTCGGAGGACTAAGAAATTCACCCCTCCACTTT
CSVEALGGLRNSPLHF
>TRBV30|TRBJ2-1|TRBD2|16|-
TGTGCCTGGAGTGGGACTAGCCGGAGCTCCTACAATGAGCAGTTCTTC
CAWSGTSRSSYNEQFF
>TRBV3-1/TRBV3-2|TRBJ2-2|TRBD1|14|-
TGTGCCAGCAGTCCGGGACAGGGCACCGGGGAGCTGTTTTTT
CASSPGQGTGELFF